One and the same sample provided the 17 T cell receptor beta chains below, sequenced in a study of OX40 agonist ivuxolimab in advanced cancers. The protocol was immunoSEQ multiplex PCR, while the TCRdb copy is restricted to in-frame clones and leaves out a portion. The sample holds around 94,000 clones, around 91% seen once. Sequencing was performed on CD4+ or CD8+ T cells sorted from blood, taken in a trial of the OX40 agonist ivuxolimab. Source of these receptors: an adult with an advanced solid tumor such as melanoma, head and neck, liver or kidney cancer.

The CDR3 region is CASSSRGSTGELFF. CDR3 DNA: TGTGCCAGCAGCTCCAGGGGGAGTACCGGGGAGCTGTTTTTT. The chain couples TRBV19 to TRBJ2-2; 7 bases are shared with TRBD1. This CDR3 is built from 14 residues. Germline V gives CDR1 LNHDA, CDR2 SQIVND (reference sequence). V was pared by 9 bases and J by 5 bases, with 9 bases of the junction left unmatched.

This chain connects TRBV5-4 to TRBJ2-1; D is perhaps TRBD2 (6 bases). The germline V gene encodes CDR1 SGHNT and CDR2 YYREEE (reference sequence). Trimming took 3 bases from V and 2 from J, leaving 15 bases between them. This CDR3 has 16 residues. The CDR3 DNA reads TGTGCCAGCAGCTCCCGCCAGGCGGGAACCTACAATGAGCAGTTCTTC. Its protein is CASSSRQAGTYNEQFF.

The V call is TRBV28, the J call TRBJ2-2; the match to TRBD1 covers 9 bases. The CDR3 is made up of 16 amino acids. Unmatched junction bases numbered 9, after V lost 5 bases and J lost 5 bases. Germline V gene data show CDR1 as MDHEN and CDR2 as SYDVKM. CDR3 nucleotides: TGTGCCAGCAGTCCCCTCGGACAGGGGCGTACCGGGGAGCTGTTTTTT. Amino acid sequence: CASSPLGQGRTGELFF.

CDR3 sequence: CAISGAVGDGGRAFF. The CDR3 DNA reads as TGTGCCATCAGTGGCGCTGTGGGGGACGGTGGGCGAGCTTTCTTT. This chain uses TRBV10-3 with TRBJ1-1; possible D gene TRBD1, 5 bases. Germline loops: CDR1 ENHRY, CDR2 SYGVKD. The CDR3 length is 15 residues. Trimming cost V 4 bases and J 10 bases, with 22 bases left between them.

The sample holds a few counts of this clone. This chain joins TRBV28 and TRBJ1-1, with 10 bases matching TRBD1. The CDR3 runs 13 residues. The V and J ends lost 8 bases and 3 bases, in that order; junction bases with no gene match: 3. Per the germline V gene, CDR1 is MDHEN and CDR2 is SYDVKM. CDR3 DNA: TGTGCCAGCGACAGGGGGCGGGACACTGAAGCTTTCTTT. Translating it yields CASDRGRDTEAFF. Complete variable domain (other parts from reference TRBV28 and TRBJ1-1): DVKVTQSSRYLVKRTGEKVFLECVQDMDHENMFWYRQDPGLGLRLIYFSYDVKMKEKGDIPEGYSVSREKKERFSLILESASTNQTSMYLCASDRGRDTEAFFGQGTRLTVV.

This sequence joins TRBV6-5 and TRBJ1-6; D is unresolved. This CDR3 is 14 amino acids long. Trimming cost V 6 bases and J 1 base, with 7 bases left between them. Germline CDR1 is MNHEY and CDR2 is SVGAGI. CDR3 loop: CASRRASYNSPLHF. CDR3 DNA: TGTGCCAGCAGGCGGGCTTCCTATAATTCACCCCTCCACTTT.

This clone was seen only once. The J gene is TRBJ1-3, the V gene TRBV5-4, with D hard to call. Between the trimmed V and J ends, which lost 4 bases and 0 bases, there was a span of 8 bases. The CDR3 loop spans 14 amino acids. The germline V gene encodes CDR1 SGHNT and CDR2 YYREEE (reference sequence). The CDR3 nucleotides read TGTGCCAGCAGCCTGTTGAGCTCTGGAAACACCATATATTTT. Translation: CASSLLSSGNTIYF. Full variable domain (rest looked up from reference TRBV5-4 and TRBJ1-3): ETGVTQSPTHLIKTRGQQVTLRCSSQSGHNTVSWYQQALGQGPQFIFQYYREEENGRGNFPPRFSGLQFPNYSSELNVNALELDDSALYLCASSLLSSGNTIYFGEGSWLTVV.

This chain joins TRBV9 and TRBJ1-1; no clear D gene. Germline V gene lookup returns CDR1 SGDLS and CDR2 YYNGEE. The CDR3 loop spans 14 amino acids. The V gene lost 1 base and the J gene lost 2 bases, with 9 bases spanning the gap. DNA of the CDR3: TGTGCCAGCAGCGTAATGGAATATAACACTGAAGCTTTCTTT. Its protein product is CASSVMEYNTEAFF. The full variable domain, in which reference TRBV9 and TRBJ1-1 provide the parts outside the CDR3, is DSGVTQTPKHLITATGQRVTLRCSPRSGDLSVYWYQQSLDQGLQFLIQYYNGEERAKGNILERFSAQQFPDLHSELNLSSLELGDSALYFCASSVMEYNTEAFFGQGTRLTVV.

The rearrangement joins TRBV9 to TRBJ2-7, with D hard to call. Trimming took off 3 bases at V and 5 bases at J, with 15 bases between the two ends. The germline gives CDR1 SGDLS, CDR2 YYNGEE. The CDR3 runs 14 residues. The CDR3 DNA reads as TGTGCCAGCAGCGAGGGAACTCGGATTGACGAGCAGTACTTC. Translating gives CASSEGTRIDEQYF.

The genes are TRBV11-1 and TRBJ2-3; 8 bases are shared with TRBD2. In germline, CDR1 is SGHAT, CDR2 FQDESV (reference sequence). With V trimmed by 3 bases and J by 3 bases, 5 bases remained unmatched. This CDR3 contains 15 residues. The CDR3 DNA reads TGTGCCAGCAGCTTTTCGGGAGGGGGAACAGATACGCAGTATTTT. Translated, it gives CASSFSGGGTDTQYF.

This clone was observed once. This chain joins TRBV18 and TRBJ1-2; D is perhaps TRBD1 (6 bases). CDR3 length equals 14 residues. Germline CDR1 KGHSH, CDR2 LQKENI. Trimming took 6 bases from V and 7 from J, leaving 18 bases between them. The CDR3 here is CASSPSGGEGGYTF. The CDR3 DNA reads as TGTGCCAGCTCCCCATCGGGGGGCGAAGGTGGCTACACCTTC.

The chain employs TRBV30 and TRBJ2-3; D is unclear. Between the trimmed V and J ends, which lost 1 base and 0 bases, there was a span of 8 bases. CDR3 length: 14 amino acids. Germline CDR1 GTSNPN, CDR2 SVGIG (reference sequence). In DNA form, the CDR3 reads TGTGCCTGGAGTGGGGGTCTCAGCACAGATACGCAGTATTTT. This translates into CAWSGGLSTDTQYF.

This rearrangement joins TRBV7-3 to TRBJ1-2; maybe TRBD1 (5 bases). V lost 5 bases to trimming and J lost 2 bases, with 15 bases between them. Germline CDR1 is SGHTA and CDR2 is FQGTGA. This CDR3 has 15 residues. Here the CDR3 DNA reads TGTGCCAGCAGCAAAGACCGGGACGGCAACTATGGCTACACCTTC. This gives the protein CASSKDRDGNYGYTF.

This chain links TRBV28 with TRBJ2-7; 7 nucleotides agree with TRBD1. Germline loops: CDR1 MDHEN, CDR2 SYDVKM. The CDR3 loop spans 16 amino acids. The J segment lost 0 bases and the V segment lost 5 bases, leaving 10 bases of the junction unmatched. The CDR3 reads CASSGQVPWSSYEQYF. The CDR3 DNA follows: TGTGCCAGCAGTGGACAGGTCCCTTGGAGCTCCTACGAGCAGTACTTC.

This clone appeared once. The gene calls are TRBV6-1 and TRBJ1-5; 10 bases are shared with TRBD1. The V segment lost 6 bases and the J segment 3 bases; nucleotides outside the gene matches: 2. CDR3 length equals 14 residues. In germline, CDR1 is MNHNS, CDR2 SASEGT. The CDR3 region has the DNA TGTGCCAGCAGGGGACAGGGGACCAATCAGCCCCAGCATTTT. It is translated as CASRGQGTNQPQHF.

This clone has just one count. The chain uses TRBV5-6 and TRBJ2-5; 14 bases map to TRBD2. The CDR3 has 18 residues. J was trimmed by 2 bases and V by 0 bases; bases with no gene match: 6. Per germline, CDR1 SGHDT and CDR2 YYEEEE. The CDR3 DNA sequence: TGTGCCAGCAGCTTGGGACTAGCGGGAGGGGGAAAGCAAGAGACCCAGTACTTC. Translated, it gives CASSLGLAGGGKQETQYF.

The chain has TRBV11-3 and TRBJ2-7; 10 nucleotides align to TRBD1. The V gene's germline CDR1 is SGHNT and CDR2 YENEEA. The CDR3 spans 15 residues. Losses at the gene ends were 5 bases for V and 1 base for J; bases not matched to a gene: 5. The CDR3 region is CASSHRDRGSYEQYF. The CDR3 DNA sequence: TGTGCCAGCAGCCACCGGGACAGGGGTTCCTACGAGCAGTACTTC.